A selection of T cell receptor beta chains follows, all from one sample in a study of lymphopenia after photon versus proton radiotherapy. Data came from immunoSEQ multiplex PCR; TCRdb stores just in-frame clones and leaves some out. The sample consists of around 35,000 clones, approximately 87% of them appearing once. The source material was peripheral blood, sampled from a patient treated with photon-based radiotherapy. The receptors shown here come from a man in his fifties or sixties with gastric cancer. Each CDR3 is given with its conserved first and last residue. D genes are given only for firm matches. Size is stated for part of the rows, as once, few or many counts, or as a class when the clone is expanded.

clone_size j_call d_call v_call cdr3_nt cdr3_aa
- TRBJ2-7 - TRBV21-1 TGTGCCAGCAGCAAGACAGGGAGCTCCTACGAGCAGTACTTC CASSKTGSSYEQYF
- TRBJ2-4 TRBD2 TRBV9 TGTGCCAGCAGCAGCGGGAACAGAGAAAACATTCAGTACTTC CASSSGNRENIQYF
- TRBJ1-4 - TRBV6-6 TGTGCCAGCAGTTACGATTACCAGGGAGGTGAAAAACTGTTTTTT CASSYDYQGGEKLFF
- TRBJ1-1 TRBD1 TRBV5-1 TGCGCCACCTCTATGTCTCCGGGACAGGGTGGTGAAGCTTTCTTT CATSMSPGQGGEAFF
- TRBJ2-7 TRBD1 TRBV7-8 TGTGCCAGCAGCTCAATCCAGGGGGTCGCCTACGAGCAGTACTTC CASSSIQGVAYEQYF
- TRBJ1-6 - TRBV19 TGTGCCAGTAGCGCAGAGGTCCTGAATTCACCCCTCCACTTT CASSAEVLNSPLHF
- TRBJ2-1 TRBD2 TRBV7-6 TGTGCCAGCAGCCTCCGCCTAGCGGGACCTTACAATGAGCAGTTCTTC CASSLRLAGPYNEQFF
- TRBJ1-2 - TRBV29-1 TGCAGCGTAGGGGACCTTACAAAAGGGGGCTACACCTTC CSVGDLTKGGYTF
few TRBJ1-1 - TRBV10-3 TGTGCCATCAGTGGGAAGGGTGGGACTGAAGCTTTCTTT CAISGKGGTEAFF
few TRBJ1-5 - TRBV6-1 TGTGCCAGCAGTGCTCCAGGCCATCAGCCCCAGCATTTT CASSAPGHQPQHF
- TRBJ2-3 TRBD2 TRBV10-2 TGCGCCAGCTGGACTAGCGGCACAGATACGCAGTATTTT CASWTSGTDTQYF
- TRBJ2-3 TRBD2 TRBV7-9 TGTGCCAGCAGCTTAGGGGAGGGCAGGGAAGTCGCAGATACGCAGTATTTT CASSLGEGREVADTQYF
- TRBJ2-7 - TRBV6-1 TGTGCCAGCAGTGAACCGGGACGGATGACCTACGAGCAGTACTTC CASSEPGRMTYEQYF
- TRBJ2-6 - TRBV5-4 TGTGCCAGCAGCTCCCGACAGACCTCTGGGGCCAACGTCCTGACTTTC CASSSRQTSGANVLTF
- TRBJ2-2 - TRBV6-5 TGTGCCAGCAGTTACTCGAGGAGCGGCACCGGGGAGCTGTTTTTT CASSYSRSGTGELFF
- TRBJ1-1 TRBD1 TRBV15 TGTGCCACCAGCAGAGGGCCGGGACAGGAGGATGAAGCTTTCTTT CATSRGPGQEDEAFF
- TRBJ1-5 TRBD1 TRBV28 TGTGCCAGCAGCTGGACAGGGGGAGGCAATCAGCCCCAGCATTTT CASSWTGGGNQPQHF
- TRBJ1-4 - TRBV29-1 TGCAGCGTTCGTCGTGCCGACGGTAATGAAAAACTGTTTTTT CSVRRADGNEKLFF
once TRBJ2-3 TRBD1 TRBV7-9 TGTGCCAGCAGCTCAGAGAAAGGGGACCGGGACAGGGGGCAAGGTACGCAGTATTTT CASSSEKGDRDRGQGTQYF
once TRBJ2-7 - TRBV18 TGTGCCAGCTCACCACCGGGCTATGGGGTCTACGAGCAGTACTTC CASSPPGYGVYEQYF
- TRBJ1-2 - TRBV19 TGTGCCAGTAGCCAATGGACCGAAGCTAACTATGGCTACACCTTC CASSQWTEANYGYTF
- TRBJ2-2 TRBD2 TRBV18 TGTGCCAGCTCACCACTCCTTAGCGGGAGGGCCACCGGGGAGCTGTTTTTT CASSPLLSGRATGELFF
few TRBJ1-5 - TRBV19 TGTGCCAGTAGTCCGGGGGGGTTCTATCAGCCCCAGCATTTT CASSPGGFYQPQHF